One and the same sample provided the 9 T cell receptor beta chains below, sequenced in a study of cytomegalovirus exposure and HLA in healthy donors. The PCR contained 60 Vbeta and 13 Jbeta primers. Profiling relied on immunoSEQ multiplex PCR, and the TCRdb table lists in-frame clones only, not all of them. In the table there are roughly 100,000 clones, approximately 70% of which are singletons. Sequences were obtained from PBMCs. Source of these receptors: a woman aged 45-59 years in good health and CMV-seronegative.

V usage is TRBV6-5 and J usage is TRBJ1-4, with D unresolved. The CDR3 consists of 13 residues. The V end lost 2 bases, the J end lost 8 bases, and 9 bases lay between the germline ends. Germline CDR1 and CDR2: MNHEY and SVGAGI. The CDR3 loop is CASSYESGEKLFF. In nucleotides, the CDR3 is TGTGCCAGCAGTTACGAGTCGGGGGAAAAACTGTTTTTT.

J is TRBJ2-1 and V is TRBV7-7, with D possibly TRBD1 on 5 matching bases. The germline gives CDR1 SSHAT, CDR2 FNYEAQ (reference sequence). Trimming cost V 0 bases and J 5 bases, with 11 bases left between them. The CDR3 covers 15 residues. CDR3: CASSLAPATDNEQFF. CDR3 nucleotide sequence: TGTGCCAGCAGCTTAGCCCCCGCGACAGACAATGAGCAGTTCTTC.

The chain links TRBV4-3 to TRBJ1-4, with 10 bases lining up with TRBD1. Germline V lookup: CDR1 LGHNA, CDR2 YSLEER. V lost 0 bases to trimming and J lost 0 bases; unmatched junction nucleotides: 7. CDR3 length: 19 amino acids. CDR3 in DNA: TGCGCCAGCAGCCAAGACCGACAGGGGGCTCGGTCAACTAATGAAAAACTGTTTTTT. Translated: CASSQDRQGARSTNEKLFF.

This clone was counted once. The chain links TRBV19 to TRBJ2-1, with a tentative D call TRBD1 (6 bases). The germline gives CDR1 LNHDA, CDR2 SQIVND (reference sequence). The length of the CDR3 is 14 residues. Trimming removed 3 bases from V and 5 bases from J, with 11 bases in between. The CDR3, as DNA: TGTGCCAGTAGTATCCTCCGGGACAACAATGAGCAGTTCTTC. It yields the protein CASSILRDNNEQFF.

This chain joins TRBV7-2 and TRBJ2-3, with a weak D call TRBD2 (5 bases). CDR1 is SGHTA and CDR2 is FQGNSA in the germline V gene. The CDR3 consists of 13 residues. V was shortened by 7 bases and J by 6 bases, with 14 bases between the two germline ends. CDR3 nucleotides: TGTGCCAGCAACACGGGGATGGAGGATACGCAGTATTTT. This translates into CASNTGMEDTQYF.

The chain couples TRBV6-1 to TRBJ1-5; 7 bases line up with TRBD1. Germline V lookup: CDR1 MNHNS, CDR2 SASEGT. The CDR3 contains 14 residues. The junction had 8 bases not matched to a gene; V was cut back by 6 bases and J by 6 bases. In DNA form, the CDR3 reads TGTGCCAGCAGAACAGGGGACCCTGGTCAGCCCCAGCATTTT. It translates to CASRTGDPGQPQHF.

This rearrangement joins TRBV7-9 to TRBJ2-3; no definite D call. The V end lost 5 bases, the J end lost 7 bases, and 7 bases lay between the germline ends. The germline gives CDR1 SEHNR, CDR2 FQNEAQ (reference sequence). The CDR3 loop spans 11 amino acids. CDR3 sequence reads: CASSQDNTQYF. The CDR3 coding sequence is TGTGCCAGCAGCCAAGACAATACGCAGTATTTT.

This clone was detected a few times. The chain uses TRBV27 and TRBJ2-3; 15 bases match TRBD2. The CDR3 loop spans 18 amino acids. V lost 6 bases to trimming and J lost 0 bases; unmatched junction nucleotides: 7. The germline V gene encodes CDR1 MNHEY and CDR2 SMNVEV (reference sequence). CDR3 residues: CASSLGLAGGISTDTQYF. Here the CDR3 DNA reads TGTGCCAGCAGCCTTGGACTAGCGGGGGGGATTAGCACAGATACGCAGTATTTT.

This chain uses TRBV29-1 with TRBJ1-5, with no clear D. Germline CDR1 is SQVTM and CDR2 is ANQGSEA. The CDR3 consists of 13 residues. V was trimmed by 4 bases and J by 3 bases, leaving 10 bases between them. The CDR3 region is CSVAGNDNQPQHF. The CDR3 bases are TGCAGCGTTGCGGGGAACGACAATCAGCCCCAGCATTTT.